The present T cell receptor (beta chain) was sequenced within a study of blood T cell repertoires in COVID-19. The protocol was immunoSEQ multiplex PCR, while the TCRdb copy is restricted to in-frame clones and leaves out a portion. Here the sample spans 400,000 to 550,000 clones, roughly 90% being singletons. The V gene end was trimmed by 3 bases and the J gene end by 4 bases; junction bases not matched to a gene: 10. The CDR3 is 16 residues long. Germline CDR1 reads LGHDT; CDR2 reads YNNKEL (reference sequence). The chain couples TRBV3-1 (or the pseudogene TRBV3-2) to TRBJ1-1, with 8 nucleotides matching TRBD1. This receptor was obtained from a woman aged 25 to 39 with acute or convalescent COVID-19. The sequenced sample consisted of peripheral blood. DNA of the CDR3: TGTGCCAGCAGCCACGACGCAGGACAGGGAGGCACTGAAGCTTTCTTT. It yields the protein CASSHDAGQGGTEAFF.